This is a list of T cell receptor beta chains from one sample in a study of blood T cell repertoires in COVID-19. Only in-frame clones appear in the TCRdb table, and some are missing; sequencing was by immunoSEQ multiplex PCR. Of over 25,000 clones listed, around 90% are singletons. Source material: peripheral blood. The receptors derive from a woman aged 45-59 years with active COVID-19. CDR3s include the opening cysteine and the closing phenylalanine or tryptophan. Each record gives: clone size, V gene, J gene, D gene, CDR3 protein, CDR3 DNA. A D gene is named only where the DNA matches it firmly. A row's size may be missing; if present it is once, few, many or a size class.

clone size: -; V gene: TRBV5-1; J gene: TRBJ1-1; D gene: -; CDR3 protein: CASSLQDNTEAFF; CDR3 DNA: TGCGCCAGCAGCTTGCAGGATAACACTGAAGCTTTCTTT
clone size: -; V gene: TRBV7-2; J gene: TRBJ2-3; D gene: -; CDR3 protein: CASSLDSFTDTQYF; CDR3 DNA: TGTGCCAGCAGCTTAGACAGCTTCACAGATACGCAGTATTTT
clone size: -; V gene: TRBV5-1; J gene: TRBJ2-3; D gene: -; CDR3 protein: CASSFRVSTDTQYF; CDR3 DNA: TGCGCCAGCAGCTTCCGGGTTAGCACAGATACGCAGTATTTT
clone size: -; V gene: TRBV10-2; J gene: TRBJ2-5; D gene: -; CDR3 protein: CAGGSGSQETQYF; CDR3 DNA: TGCGCCGGGGGCTCGGGCAGCCAAGAGACCCAGTACTTC
clone size: -; V gene: TRBV19; J gene: TRBJ2-5; D gene: -; CDR3 protein: CASSIGAGSETQYF; CDR3 DNA: TGTGCCAGTAGTATAGGGGCAGGTTCGGAGACCCAGTACTTC
clone size: -; V gene: TRBV12-3/TRBV12-4; J gene: TRBJ2-6; D gene: -; CDR3 protein: CASTGGANVLTF; CDR3 DNA: TGTGCCAGCACGGGTGGGGCCAACGTCCTGACTTTC
clone size: -; V gene: TRBV13; J gene: TRBJ2-7; D gene: -; CDR3 protein: CASSFKPSDEQYF; CDR3 DNA: TGTGCCAGCAGCTTCAAACCGAGCGACGAGCAGTACTTC
clone size: few; V gene: TRBV4-1; J gene: TRBJ2-7; D gene: TRBD2; CDR3 protein: CASSQTSGTSRFSYEQYF; CDR3 DNA: TGCGCCAGCAGCCAAACTAGCGGGACTAGTCGCTTCTCCTACGAGCAGTACTTC
clone size: -; V gene: TRBV20-1; J gene: TRBJ1-5; D gene: -; CDR3 protein: CSASSYSNQPQHF; CDR3 DNA: TGCAGTGCTAGTAGCTATAGCAATCAGCCCCAGCATTTT
clone size: -; V gene: TRBV5-5; J gene: TRBJ2-6; D gene: -; CDR3 protein: CASSPRQGSSGANVLTF; CDR3 DNA: TGTGCCAGCAGCCCCCGGCAGGGGTCATCTGGGGCCAACGTCCTGACTTTC
clone size: -; V gene: TRBV27; J gene: TRBJ2-7; D gene: -; CDR3 protein: CASTEYEQYF; CDR3 DNA: TGTGCCAGCACCGAGTACGAGCAGTACTTC
clone size: -; V gene: TRBV5-4; J gene: TRBJ2-7; D gene: TRBD2; CDR3 protein: CASSLGGGGPPYEQYF; CDR3 DNA: TGTGCCAGCAGCTTGGGGGGGGGAGGCCCACCCTACGAGCAGTACTTC
clone size: -; V gene: TRBV19; J gene: TRBJ2-3; D gene: TRBD2; CDR3 protein: CASSSGLAGRTDTQYF; CDR3 DNA: TGTGCCAGTAGTAGTGGACTAGCGGGAAGGACAGATACGCAGTATTTT
clone size: -; V gene: TRBV28; J gene: TRBJ2-7; D gene: -; CDR3 protein: CASSTQGYEQYF; CDR3 DNA: TGTGCCAGCAGTACACAGGGTTACGAGCAGTACTTC
clone size: -; V gene: TRBV19; J gene: TRBJ2-1; D gene: -; CDR3 protein: CASSIGGVFEQFF; CDR3 DNA: TGTGCCAGTAGTATAGGGGGGGTCTTCGAGCAGTTCTTC
clone size: -; V gene: TRBV28; J gene: TRBJ2-7; D gene: -; CDR3 protein: CASSSSGTTDEQYF; CDR3 DNA: TGTGCCAGCAGTTCCTCAGGGACAACGGATGAGCAGTACTTC
clone size: -; V gene: TRBV7-3; J gene: TRBJ1-2; D gene: TRBD1; CDR3 protein: CASSLGPGQVYGYTF; CDR3 DNA: TGTGCCAGCAGCTTAGGGCCTGGACAGGTCTATGGCTACACCTTC
clone size: -; V gene: TRBV25-1; J gene: TRBJ2-7; D gene: TRBD1; CDR3 protein: CASSESGDRSYEQYF; CDR3 DNA: TGTGCCAGCAGTGAATCTGGGGACAGGTCCTACGAGCAGTACTTC
clone size: -; V gene: TRBV28; J gene: TRBJ1-1; D gene: -; CDR3 protein: CASSAPDSANTEAFF; CDR3 DNA: TGTGCCAGCAGTGCCCCGGACAGCGCGAACACTGAAGCTTTCTTT
clone size: -; V gene: TRBV5-5; J gene: TRBJ2-2; D gene: TRBD2; CDR3 protein: CASSRGLAGLLTGELFF; CDR3 DNA: TGTGCCAGCAGCAGGGGGCTAGCGGGACTCCTCACCGGGGAGCTGTTTTTT
clone size: -; V gene: TRBV30; J gene: TRBJ2-7; D gene: -; CDR3 protein: CAWSEGGTYEQYF; CDR3 DNA: TGTGCCTGGAGTGAGGGCGGGACCTACGAGCAGTACTTC
clone size: -; V gene: TRBV28; J gene: TRBJ1-1; D gene: -; CDR3 protein: CATRTRGGTEAFF; CDR3 DNA: TGTGCCACGAGAACGAGAGGGGGCACTGAAGCTTTCTTT
clone size: -; V gene: TRBV6-5; J gene: TRBJ2-1; D gene: -; CDR3 protein: CASSYSGLGNNEQFF; CDR3 DNA: TGTGCCAGCAGTTACAGCGGACTGGGGAACAATGAGCAGTTCTTC
clone size: -; V gene: TRBV19; J gene: TRBJ1-2; D gene: TRBD1; CDR3 protein: CASRNRDRDPSNYGYTF; CDR3 DNA: TGTGCCAGTAGGAACCGGGACAGGGATCCTTCTAACTATGGCTACACCTTC
clone size: -; V gene: TRBV5-4; J gene: TRBJ1-6; D gene: TRBD1; CDR3 protein: CASSAGTVYNSPLHF; CDR3 DNA: TGTGCCAGCAGCGCCGGGACAGTTTATAATTCACCCCTCCACTTT
clone size: once; V gene: TRBV6-2/TRBV6-3; J gene: TRBJ2-5; D gene: -; CDR3 protein: CASSPAEEAQYF; CDR3 DNA: TGTGCCAGCAGCCCAGCCGAAGAGGCCCAGTACTTC
clone size: -; V gene: TRBV24-1; J gene: TRBJ1-5; D gene: TRBD1; CDR3 protein: CATSDAARGRESPQHF; CDR3 DNA: TGTGCCACCAGTGATGCTGCCAGGGGGCGAGAGTCGCCCCAGCATTTT
clone size: few; V gene: TRBV4-2; J gene: TRBJ2-7; D gene: TRBD1; CDR3 protein: CASSLGGLSYEQYF; CDR3 DNA: TGTGCCAGCAGCCTAGGGGGCCTCTCCTACGAGCAGTACTTC
clone size: -; V gene: TRBV15; J gene: TRBJ2-1; D gene: TRBD2; CDR3 protein: CATSRDILAGNNEQFF; CDR3 DNA: TGTGCCACCAGCAGAGATATACTAGCGGGCAACAATGAGCAGTTCTTC
clone size: -; V gene: TRBV15; J gene: TRBJ2-1; D gene: -; CDR3 protein: CATSPADLAYNEQFF; CDR3 DNA: TGTGCCACCAGCCCAGCGGACTTGGCCTACAATGAGCAGTTCTTC
clone size: -; V gene: TRBV28; J gene: TRBJ2-7; D gene: TRBD1; CDR3 protein: CASSLQRSGTDSYEQYF; CDR3 DNA: TGTGCCAGCAGTTTACAACGTTCCGGGACAGATTCCTACGAGCAGTACTTC
clone size: -; V gene: TRBV7-9; J gene: TRBJ2-2; D gene: -; CDR3 protein: CASSLRISGELFF; CDR3 DNA: TGTGCCAGCAGCCTGAGGATTTCCGGGGAGCTGTTTTTT
clone size: few; V gene: TRBV6-5; J gene: TRBJ2-7; D gene: TRBD1; CDR3 protein: CAVKGQGNYEQYF; CDR3 DNA: TGTGCCGTCAAGGGACAGGGTAATTACGAGCAGTACTTC
clone size: once; V gene: TRBV5-4; J gene: TRBJ1-2; D gene: -; CDR3 protein: CASSGGPYYGYTF; CDR3 DNA: TGTGCCAGCAGCGGTGGGCCCTACTATGGCTACACCTTC
clone size: -; V gene: TRBV7-3; J gene: TRBJ2-1; D gene: -; CDR3 protein: CASSFSSSPGDEQFF; CDR3 DNA: TGTGCCAGCAGCTTTTCTAGCTCCCCGGGGGATGAGCAGTTCTTC
clone size: -; V gene: TRBV7-3; J gene: TRBJ2-7; D gene: -; CDR3 protein: CASSPSDSYEQYF; CDR3 DNA: TGTGCCAGCAGCCCCAGCGACTCCTACGAGCAGTACTTC
clone size: once; V gene: TRBV28; J gene: TRBJ1-1; D gene: -; CDR3 protein: CAIQRRKNTEAFF; CDR3 DNA: TGTGCCATTCAAAGGAGGAAGAACACTGAAGCTTTCTTT
clone size: -; V gene: TRBV29-1; J gene: TRBJ2-7; D gene: TRBD1; CDR3 protein: CSVGGTDTYEQYF; CDR3 DNA: TGCAGCGTTGGGGGGACAGATACCTACGAGCAGTACTTC
clone size: -; V gene: TRBV27; J gene: TRBJ1-5; D gene: -; CDR3 protein: CASSPIQGNYYNQPQHF; CDR3 DNA: TGTGCCAGCAGTCCTATACAGGGTAATTATTACAATCAGCCCCAGCATTTT